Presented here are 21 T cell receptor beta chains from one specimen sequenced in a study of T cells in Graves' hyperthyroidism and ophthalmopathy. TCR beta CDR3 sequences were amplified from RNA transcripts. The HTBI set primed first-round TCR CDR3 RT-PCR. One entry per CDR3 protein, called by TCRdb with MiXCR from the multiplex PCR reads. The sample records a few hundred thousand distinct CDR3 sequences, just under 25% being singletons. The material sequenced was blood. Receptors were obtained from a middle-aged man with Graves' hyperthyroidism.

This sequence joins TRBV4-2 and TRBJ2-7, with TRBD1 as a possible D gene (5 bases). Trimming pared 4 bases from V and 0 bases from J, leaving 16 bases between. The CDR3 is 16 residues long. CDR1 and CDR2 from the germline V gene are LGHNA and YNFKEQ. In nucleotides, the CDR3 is TGTGCCAGCAGCCCAAGGATGAACAGGTCCTCCTACGAGCAGTACTTC. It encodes CASSPRMNRSSYEQYF.

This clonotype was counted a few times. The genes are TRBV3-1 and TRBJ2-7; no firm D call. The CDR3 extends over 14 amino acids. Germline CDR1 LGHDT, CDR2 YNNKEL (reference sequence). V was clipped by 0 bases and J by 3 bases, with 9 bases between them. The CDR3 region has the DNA TGTGCCAGCAGCCAAGATCTTACGATCTACGAGCAGTACTTC. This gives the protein CASSQDLTIYEQYF.

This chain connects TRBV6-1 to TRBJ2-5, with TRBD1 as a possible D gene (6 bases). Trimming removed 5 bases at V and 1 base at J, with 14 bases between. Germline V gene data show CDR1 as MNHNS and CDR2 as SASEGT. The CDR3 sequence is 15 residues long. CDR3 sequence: CASSLTGHLQETQYF. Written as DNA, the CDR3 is TGTGCCAGCAGTTTGACGGGACATCTCCAAGAGACCCAGTACTTC.

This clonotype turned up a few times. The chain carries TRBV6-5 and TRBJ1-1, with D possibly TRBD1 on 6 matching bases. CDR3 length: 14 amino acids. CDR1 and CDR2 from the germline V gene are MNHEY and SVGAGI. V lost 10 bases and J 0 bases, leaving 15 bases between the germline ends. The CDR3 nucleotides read TGTGCCACCCACCGAGGGGGGATGAACACTGAAGCTTTCTTT. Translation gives CATHRGGMNTEAFF.

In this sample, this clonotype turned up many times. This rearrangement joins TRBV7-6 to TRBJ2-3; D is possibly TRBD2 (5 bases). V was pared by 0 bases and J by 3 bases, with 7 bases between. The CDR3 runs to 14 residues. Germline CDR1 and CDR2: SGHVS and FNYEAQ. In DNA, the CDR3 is TGTGCCAGCAGCTTAGCGGGAGAAACAGATACGCAGTATTTT. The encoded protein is CASSLAGETDTQYF.

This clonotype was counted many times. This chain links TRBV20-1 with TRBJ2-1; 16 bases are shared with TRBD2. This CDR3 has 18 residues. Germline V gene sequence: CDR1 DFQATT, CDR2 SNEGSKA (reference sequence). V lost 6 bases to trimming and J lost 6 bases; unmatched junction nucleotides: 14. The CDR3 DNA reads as TGCAGTGCCACAACCGGGACTAGCGGGAGGGCCGGTCGCAATGAGCAGTTCTTC. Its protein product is CSATTGTSGRAGRNEQFF.

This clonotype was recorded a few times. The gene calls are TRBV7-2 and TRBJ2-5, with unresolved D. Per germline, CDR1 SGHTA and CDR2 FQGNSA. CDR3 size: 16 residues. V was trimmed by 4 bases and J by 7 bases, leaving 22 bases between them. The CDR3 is CASSSASQYLSSTQYF. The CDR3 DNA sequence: TGTGCCAGCAGCTCGGCCAGCCAGTACCTCAGTTCGACCCAGTACTTC.

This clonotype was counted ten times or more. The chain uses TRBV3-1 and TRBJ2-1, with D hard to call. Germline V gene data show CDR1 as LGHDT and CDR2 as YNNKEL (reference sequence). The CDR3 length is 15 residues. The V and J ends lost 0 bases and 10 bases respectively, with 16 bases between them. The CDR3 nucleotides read TGTGCCAGCAGCCAAGATGCAGGAAAAATTAGGGAGCAGTTCTTC. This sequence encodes CASSQDAGKIREQFF.

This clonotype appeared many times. The CDR3 coding sequence is TGTGCCAGCAGCCTGTCTAGCGGGGGCTACGAGCAGTACTTC. Translated: CASSLSSGGYEQYF. V and J are TRBV11-1 and TRBJ2-7; TRBD2 matches at 10 bases. There are 14 residues in the CDR3. Germline V gene data show CDR1 as SGHAT and CDR2 as FQDESV (reference sequence). V trimming: 5 bases; J trimming: 3 bases; junction bases outside the gene matches: 4.

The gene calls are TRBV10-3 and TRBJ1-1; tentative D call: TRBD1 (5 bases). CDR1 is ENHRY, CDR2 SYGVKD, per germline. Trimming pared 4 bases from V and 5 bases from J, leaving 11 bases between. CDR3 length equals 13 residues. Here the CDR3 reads CAISGGVDTEAFF. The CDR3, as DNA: TGTGCCATCAGTGGGGGGGTGGATACTGAAGCTTTCTTT.

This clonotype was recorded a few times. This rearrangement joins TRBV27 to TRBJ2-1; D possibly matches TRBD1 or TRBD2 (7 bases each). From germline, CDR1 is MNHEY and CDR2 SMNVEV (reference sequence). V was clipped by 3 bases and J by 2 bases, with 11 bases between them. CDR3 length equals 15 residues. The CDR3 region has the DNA TGTGCCAGCAGTTTCAGGGGGGGACCCTACAATGAGCAGTTCTTC. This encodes CASSFRGGPYNEQFF.

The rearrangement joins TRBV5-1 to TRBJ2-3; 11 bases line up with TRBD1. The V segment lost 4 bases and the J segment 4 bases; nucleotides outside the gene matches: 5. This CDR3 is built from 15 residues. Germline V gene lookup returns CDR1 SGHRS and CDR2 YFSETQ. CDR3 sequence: CASSVGTGGSDTQYF. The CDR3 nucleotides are TGCGCCAGCAGCGTGGGGACAGGGGGGTCAGATACGCAGTATTTT.

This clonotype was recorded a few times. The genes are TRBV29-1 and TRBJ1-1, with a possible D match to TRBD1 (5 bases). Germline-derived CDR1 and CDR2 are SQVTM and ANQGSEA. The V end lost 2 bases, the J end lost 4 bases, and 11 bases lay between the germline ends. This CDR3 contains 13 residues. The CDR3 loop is CSVESNGGTEAFF. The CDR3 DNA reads TGCAGCGTTGAAAGTAATGGGGGCACTGAAGCTTTCTTT.

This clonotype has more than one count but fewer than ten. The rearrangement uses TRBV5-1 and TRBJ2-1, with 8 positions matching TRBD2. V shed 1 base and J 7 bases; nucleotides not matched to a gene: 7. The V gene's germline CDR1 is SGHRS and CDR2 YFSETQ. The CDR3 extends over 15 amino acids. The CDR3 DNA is TGCGCCAGCAGCTTGTTACCGCGGGAGGCAAATGAGCAGTTCTTC. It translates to CASSLLPREANEQFF. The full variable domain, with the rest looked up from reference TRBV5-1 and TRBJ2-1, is KAGVTQTPRYLIKTRGQQVTLSCSPISGHRSVSWYQQTPGQGLQFLFEYFSETQRNKGNFPGRFSGRQFSNSRSEMNVSTLELGDSALYLCASSLLPREANEQFFGPGTRLTVL.

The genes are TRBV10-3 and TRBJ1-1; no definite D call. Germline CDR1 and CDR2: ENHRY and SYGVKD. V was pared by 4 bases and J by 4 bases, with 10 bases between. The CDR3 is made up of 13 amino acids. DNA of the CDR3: TGTGCCATCAGTGCACAGACTTTCACTGAAGCTTTCTTT. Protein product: CAISAQTFTEAFF.

CDR3 loop: CASSLTFTSGRDEQYF. The DNA for the CDR3 is TGTGCCAGCAGCTTAACGTTTACTAGCGGGAGAGACGAGCAGTACTTC. The rearrangement links TRBV7-2 to TRBJ2-7; 11 nucleotides match TRBD2. V lost 2 bases, J lost 5 bases, and 8 bases stayed unmatched. The CDR3 covers 16 residues. CDR1 is SGHTA and CDR2 is FQGNSA in the germline V gene.

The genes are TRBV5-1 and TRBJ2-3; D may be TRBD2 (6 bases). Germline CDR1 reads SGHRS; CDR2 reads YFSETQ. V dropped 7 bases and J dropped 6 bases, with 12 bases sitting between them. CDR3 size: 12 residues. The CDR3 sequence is CASGRGGDTQYF. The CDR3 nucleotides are TGCGCCAGCGGCCGTGGGGGGGATACGCAGTATTTT.

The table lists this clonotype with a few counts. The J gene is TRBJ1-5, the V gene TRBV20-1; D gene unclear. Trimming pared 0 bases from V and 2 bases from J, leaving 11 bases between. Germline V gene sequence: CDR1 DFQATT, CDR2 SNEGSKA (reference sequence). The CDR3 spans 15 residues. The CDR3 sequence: CSARDGGRRNQPQHF. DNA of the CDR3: TGCAGTGCTAGAGACGGAGGGAGGCGCAATCAGCCCCAGCATTTT.

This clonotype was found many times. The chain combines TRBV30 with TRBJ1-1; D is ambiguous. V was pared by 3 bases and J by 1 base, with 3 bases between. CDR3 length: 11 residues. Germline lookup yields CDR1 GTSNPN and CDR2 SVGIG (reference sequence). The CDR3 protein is CAWRRNTEAFF. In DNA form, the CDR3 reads TGTGCCTGGAGGAGGAACACTGAAGCTTTCTTT.

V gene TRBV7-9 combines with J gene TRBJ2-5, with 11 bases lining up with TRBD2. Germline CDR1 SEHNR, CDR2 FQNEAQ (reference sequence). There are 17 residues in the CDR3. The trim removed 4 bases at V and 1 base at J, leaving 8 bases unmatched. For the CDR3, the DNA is TGTGCCAGCAGCTCAATCCGACTAGCGGGACTCCAAGAGACCCAGTACTTC. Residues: CASSSIRLAGLQETQYF.

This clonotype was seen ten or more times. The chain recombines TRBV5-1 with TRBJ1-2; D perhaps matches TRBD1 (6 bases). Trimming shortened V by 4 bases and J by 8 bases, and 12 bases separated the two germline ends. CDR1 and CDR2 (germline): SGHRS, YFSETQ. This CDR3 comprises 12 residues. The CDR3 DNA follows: TGCGCCAGCAGCCAACAGGGCGGGGGCTACACCTTC. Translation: CASSQQGGGYTF.